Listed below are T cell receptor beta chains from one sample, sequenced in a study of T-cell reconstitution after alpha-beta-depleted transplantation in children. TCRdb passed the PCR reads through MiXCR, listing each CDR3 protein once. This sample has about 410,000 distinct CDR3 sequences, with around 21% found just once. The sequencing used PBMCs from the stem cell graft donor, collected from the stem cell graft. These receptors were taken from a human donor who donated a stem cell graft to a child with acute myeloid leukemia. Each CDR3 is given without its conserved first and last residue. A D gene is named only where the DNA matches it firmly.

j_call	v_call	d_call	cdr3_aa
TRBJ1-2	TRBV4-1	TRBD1	ASSPRPLDRVSYYGYT
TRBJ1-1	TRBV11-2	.	ASSVQGGGTEAF
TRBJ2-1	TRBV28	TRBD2	ASSPGGAGGLGEQF
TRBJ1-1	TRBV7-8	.	ASSTLSTNTEAF
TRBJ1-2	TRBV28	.	RMDYGYT
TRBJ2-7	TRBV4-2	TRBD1	ASSQETGGAFYEQY
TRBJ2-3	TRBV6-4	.	ASSTSETDTQY
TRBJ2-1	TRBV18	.	ASSPLDNAVYNEQF
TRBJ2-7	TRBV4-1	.	ASSQGRTVSYEQY
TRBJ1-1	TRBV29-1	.	SVERQLMNTEAF
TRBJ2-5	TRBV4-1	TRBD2	ASSQNFGLAGVEETQY
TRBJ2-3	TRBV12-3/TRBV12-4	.	ASSLGAEGDTQY
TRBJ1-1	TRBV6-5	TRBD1	ASNFGQGNTEAF
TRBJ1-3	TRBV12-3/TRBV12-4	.	ASRPGSSGNTIY
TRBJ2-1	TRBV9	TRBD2	ASSQTGTTNEQF
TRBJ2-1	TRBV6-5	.	ASTIHNEQF
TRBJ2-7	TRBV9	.	ASSVWREVEQY
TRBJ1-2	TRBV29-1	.	SVEGGTTHGYT
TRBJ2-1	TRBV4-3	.	ASSPRRFNEQF
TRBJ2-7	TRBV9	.	ASSVDHGFEQY
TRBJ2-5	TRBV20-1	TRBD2	SASSASGRKTQY
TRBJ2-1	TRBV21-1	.	ASSPRGGSSYNEQF
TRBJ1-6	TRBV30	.	AWSGVNNSPLH